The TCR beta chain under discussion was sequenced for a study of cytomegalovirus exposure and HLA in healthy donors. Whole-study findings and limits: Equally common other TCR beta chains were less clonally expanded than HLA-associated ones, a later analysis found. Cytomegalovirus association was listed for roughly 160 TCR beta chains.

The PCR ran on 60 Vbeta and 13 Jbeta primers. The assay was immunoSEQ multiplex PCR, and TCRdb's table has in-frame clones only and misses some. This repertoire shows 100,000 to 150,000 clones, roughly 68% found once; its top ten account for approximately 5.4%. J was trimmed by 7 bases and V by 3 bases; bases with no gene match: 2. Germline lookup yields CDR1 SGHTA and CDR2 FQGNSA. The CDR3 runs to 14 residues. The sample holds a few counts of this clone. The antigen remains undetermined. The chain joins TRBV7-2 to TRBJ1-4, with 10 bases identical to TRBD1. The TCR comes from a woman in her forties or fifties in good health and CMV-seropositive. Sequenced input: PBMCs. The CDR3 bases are TGTGCCAGCAGCTTGTGGGACAGGGGTGAAAAACTGTTTTTT. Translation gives CASSLWDRGEKLFF.